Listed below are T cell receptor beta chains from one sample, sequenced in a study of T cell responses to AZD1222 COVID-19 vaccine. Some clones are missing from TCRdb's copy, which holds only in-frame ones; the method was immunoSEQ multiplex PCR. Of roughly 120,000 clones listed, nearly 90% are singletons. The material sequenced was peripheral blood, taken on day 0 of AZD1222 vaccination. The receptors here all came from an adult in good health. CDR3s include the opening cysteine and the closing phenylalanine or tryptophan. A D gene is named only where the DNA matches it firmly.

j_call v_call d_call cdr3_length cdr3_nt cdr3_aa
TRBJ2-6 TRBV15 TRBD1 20 TGTGCCACCAGCAGAGATCTCTTCGGGACAGGGAATGCTGGGGCCAACGTCCTGACTTTC CATSRDLFGTGNAGANVLTF
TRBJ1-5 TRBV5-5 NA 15 TGTGCCAGCAGCTTGGACAGTTGGAGCAATCAGCCCCAGCATTTT CASSLDSWSNQPQHF
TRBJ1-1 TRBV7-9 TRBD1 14 TGTGCCAGCATCGAGGGACAGTTAAACACTGAAGCTTTCTTT CASIEGQLNTEAFF
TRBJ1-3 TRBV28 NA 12 TGTGCCGTCTACAAGTCCGGAAACACCATATATTTT CAVYKSGNTIYF
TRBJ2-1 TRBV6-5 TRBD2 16 TGTGCCAGCAGTTATCTCGGGACTAGCGGGGGAAATGAGCAGTTCTTC CASSYLGTSGGNEQFF
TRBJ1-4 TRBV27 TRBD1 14 TGTGCCAGCAGTCGGACAGGGGTGGGTGAAAAACTGTTTTTT CASSRTGVGEKLFF
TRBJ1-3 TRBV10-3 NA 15 TGTGCCATCAGTGCTGCGGCAGGGGCCGGAAACACCATATATTTT CAISAAAGAGNTIYF
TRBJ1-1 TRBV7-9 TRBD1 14 TGTGCCAGCAGCCGGGGGACAGGTAACACTGAAGCTTTCTTT CASSRGTGNTEAFF
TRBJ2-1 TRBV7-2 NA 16 TGTGCCAGCAGCTTAGCGCGCGGGACCCTTTACAATGAGCAGTTCTTC CASSLARGTLYNEQFF
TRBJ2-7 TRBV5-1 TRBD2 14 TGCGCCAGCAGCTTGACTAGCGGGGGCTACGAGCAGTACTTC CASSLTSGGYEQYF
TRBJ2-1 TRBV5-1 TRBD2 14 TGCGCCAGCAGCTTCGCACAGCGGGGGAATGAGCAGTTCTTC CASSFAQRGNEQFF
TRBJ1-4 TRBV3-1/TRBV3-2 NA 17 TGTGCCAGCAGCCAAGTTGGGCGAGGGGCAACTAATGAAAAACTGTTTTTT CASSQVGRGATNEKLFF
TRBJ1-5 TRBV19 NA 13 TGTGCCAGTAGTATAAGGCGGAATCAGCCCCAGCATTTT CASSIRRNQPQHF
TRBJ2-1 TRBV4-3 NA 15 TGCGCCAGCAGCCAAGACCGCGGCCCCTACAATGAGCAGTTCTTC CASSQDRGPYNEQFF
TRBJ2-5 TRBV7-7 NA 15 TGTGCTAGCAGCTTATTGGGGCTGGGATGGGAGACCCAGTACTTC CASSLLGLGWETQYF